This entry lists 24 T cell receptor beta chains sequenced from one sample in a study of cytomegalovirus exposure and HLA in healthy donors. With 60 Vbeta and 13 Jbeta primers, the PCR was carried out. Only in-frame clones appear in the TCRdb table, and some are missing; sequencing was by immunoSEQ multiplex PCR. The repertoire includes around 300,000 clones, around 90% of them detected once, and 2% to 3% sits in the top ten. Sequenced input: PBMCs. The source of these receptors is a woman under 30 in good health and CMV-seronegative.

The gene calls are TRBV18 and TRBJ2-5; D is perhaps TRBD1 (6 bases). Trimming left V 4 bases short and J 2 bases short, with 8 bases between. Germline loops: CDR1 KGHSH, CDR2 LQKENI. This CDR3 spans 13 amino acids. CDR3 in amino acids: CASSQGQQETQYF. The CDR3, as DNA: TGTGCCAGCTCACAAGGACAGCAAGAGACCCAGTACTTC.

The chain has TRBV6-6 and TRBJ1-4; D is unclear. There are 14 residues in the CDR3. CDR1 is MNHNY and CDR2 is SVGAGI in the germline V gene (reference sequence). V gave up 6 bases and J gave up 4 bases, with 12 bases separating them. DNA for the CDR3: TGTGCCAGCAGATCAGCCGGACTTAATGAAAAACTGTTTTTT. Translation gives CASRSAGLNEKLFF.

The genes are TRBV7-6 and TRBJ2-4, with D maybe TRBD1 (6 bases). Germline V gives CDR1 SGHVS, CDR2 FNYEAQ. The CDR3 has 17 amino acids. The V gene lost 5 bases and the J gene lost 0 bases, with 17 bases spanning the gap. The CDR3 reads CASSPLLGQTAKNIQYF. In DNA, the CDR3 is TGTGCCAGCAGCCCCCTCCTAGGACAGACAGCCAAAAACATTCAGTACTTC.

The chain carries TRBV2 and TRBJ2-1, with D possibly matching TRBD2 (5 bases). The ends were cut back, 7 bases at V and 8 bases at J, with 21 bases in the middle. Germline CDR1 and CDR2: SNHLY and FYNNEI. The CDR3 loop spans 15 amino acids. CDR3 in DNA: TGTGCCAGCACCGGTATAACCGGGGTTCCCCATGAGCAGTTCTTC. This translates into CASTGITGVPHEQFF.

This clone was observed once. The rearrangement links TRBV25-1 to TRBJ2-5, with D possibly TRBD2 on 6 matching bases. V lost 3 bases, J lost 9 bases, and 20 bases lay in between. Germline V lookup: CDR1 MGHDK, CDR2 SYGVNS. This CDR3 has 15 amino acids. This CDR3 is CASSDTGTPWGAQYF. CDR3 DNA: TGTGCCAGCAGTGATACCGGGACCCCGTGGGGGGCCCAGTACTTC.

This chain uses TRBV4-1 with TRBJ2-5; D is possibly TRBD1 (5 bases). The germline CDR1 and CDR2 sequences are MGHRA and YSYEKL. The CDR3 contains 14 residues. The germline V and J ends were trimmed by 9 bases and 3 bases, with 17 bases remaining between them. CDR3 coding DNA: TGCGCCAGGAGAACGGACATATCTAAAGAGACCCAGTACTTC. It specifies CARRTDISKETQYF.

This chain joins TRBV19 and TRBJ1-2; D ambiguous. This CDR3 region has 13 residues. V was trimmed by 0 bases and J by 4 bases, leaving 6 bases between them. Germline CDR1 and CDR2: LNHDA and SQIVND (reference sequence). The CDR3 here is CASSIEESYGYTF. The CDR3 nucleotides are TGTGCCAGTAGTATAGAAGAGTCCTATGGCTACACCTTC.

The chain uses TRBV27 and TRBJ1-2, with 7 bases lining up with TRBD1. The CDR3 runs to 16 residues. Germline V gene sequence: CDR1 MNHEY, CDR2 SMNVEV (reference sequence). Unmatched junction bases numbered 7, after V lost 3 bases and J lost 0 bases. This CDR3 is CASSFTGDGANYGYTF. The CDR3 nucleotides read TGTGCCAGCAGTTTTACAGGGGATGGGGCTAACTATGGCTACACCTTC.

This clone was seen more than once but under ten times. This CDR3 is CASGSNTGELFF. CDR3 in DNA: TGCGCCAGCGGTAGTAACACCGGGGAGCTGTTTTTT. The chain uses TRBV4-1 and TRBJ2-2; unclear D gene. V lost 8 bases and J 2 bases, leaving 6 bases between the germline ends. The CDR3 spans 12 residues. The germline V gene has CDR1 MGHRA and CDR2 YSYEKL.

This rearrangement joins TRBV13 to TRBJ1-1; 7 bases agree with TRBD1. The ends lost 11 bases at V and 7 bases at J; junction bases unmatched: 7. Germline lookup yields CDR1 PRHDT and CDR2 FYEKMQ (reference sequence). The CDR3 sequence is 11 residues long. CDR3 DNA: TGTGCCTCCGGGACAGACGATGAAGCTTTCTTT. This gives the protein CASGTDDEAFF. Looking up the rest from reference TRBV13 and TRBJ1-1 gives the full variable domain: AAGVIQSPRHLIKEKRETATLKCYPIPRHDTVYWYQQGPGQDPQFLISFYEKMQSDKGSIPDRFSAQQFSDYHSELNMSSLELGDSALYFCASGTDDEAFFGQGTRLTVV.

Here the CDR3 DNA reads TGTGCCAGCAGAGAACTAGCGGGGGGTACCTACAATGAGCAGTTCTTC. It yields the protein CASRELAGGTYNEQFF. V and J are TRBV2 and TRBJ2-1; TRBD2 matches at 12 bases. The J segment lost 2 bases and the V segment lost 6 bases, leaving 5 bases of the junction unmatched. The CDR3 extends over 16 amino acids. Germline V gives CDR1 SNHLY, CDR2 FYNNEI.

Comment on this clone: At one boundary the junction diverges from the germline segment, which might be a read error. The chain combines TRBV30 with TRBJ1-1; D unclear. The CDR3 has 12 residues. Looked up from germline, CDR1 is GTSNPN and CDR2 is SVGIG (reference sequence). CDR3 in amino acids: CAWSVLLPEAFF. The CDR3, as DNA: TGTGCCTGGAGTGTATTACTACCTGAGGCTTTCTTT.

The chain couples TRBV4-1 to TRBJ1-1; D is undetermined. Germline V gives CDR1 MGHRA, CDR2 YSYEKL. Trimming removed 1 base from V and 4 bases from J, with 7 bases in between. The CDR3 is made up of 13 amino acids. This chain's CDR3 is CASSQGSSTEAFF. The CDR3 nucleotides are TGCGCCAGCAGCCAAGGATCCAGCACTGAAGCTTTCTTT.

The rearrangement joins TRBV5-4 to TRBJ1-1, with D possibly being TRBD1 (6 bases). The CDR3 covers 15 residues. Trimming took off 7 bases at V and 0 bases at J, with 16 bases between the two ends. CDR1 and CDR2 from the germline V gene are SGHNT and YYREEE (reference sequence). The CDR3 DNA follows: TGTGCCAGCGCTGCGGGGGGGGCCCTGAACACTGAAGCTTTCTTT. It translates to CASAAGGALNTEAFF.

The chain is built from TRBV10-3 and TRBJ1-5; 11 nucleotides align to TRBD1. This CDR3 comprises 18 residues. Germline V CDR1 and CDR2: ENHRY, SYGVKD. Germline trimming cut 5 bases from V and 6 bases from J; bases unmatched to any gene: 15. As DNA, the CDR3 is TGTGCCATCAGTCCTAACCGTCCCGGGACAGGGGGAGGTCAGCCCCAGCATTTT. Translated: CAISPNRPGTGGGQPQHF.

The J gene is TRBJ2-7, the V gene TRBV2; D is undetermined. CDR1 is SNHLY, CDR2 FYNNEI, per germline. V lost 2 bases and J 2 bases, leaving 13 bases between the germline ends. The CDR3 has 15 residues. Written as DNA, the CDR3 is TGTGCCAGCAGTGAATCTACCGTCTCCACCTACGAGCAGTACTTC. Its protein is CASSESTVSTYEQYF.

This clone appeared once. The rearrangement links TRBV15 to TRBJ2-2; TRBD2 matches at 11 bases. Germline V gives CDR1 LNHNV, CDR2 YYDKDF (reference sequence). V lost 6 bases and J lost 5; bases outside the gene matches: 5. The CDR3 contains 15 residues. The CDR3: CATSPGLAVTGELFF. DNA of the CDR3: TGTGCCACCAGTCCGGGACTAGCGGTTACCGGGGAGCTGTTTTTT.

The chain uses TRBV5-4 and TRBJ2-7, with TRBD1 matching over 7 bases. Trimming took 3 bases from V and 3 from J; bases not matched to a gene: 12. CDR3 length: 16 amino acids. Germline loops: CDR1 SGHNT, CDR2 YYREEE (reference sequence). This chain's CDR3 is CASSSDPTGQYYEQYF. The CDR3 region has the DNA TGTGCCAGCAGCTCGGATCCTACGGGACAGTACTACGAGCAGTACTTC.

The chain couples TRBV4-1 to TRBJ2-1; the D is unclear. The CDR3 has 17 amino acids. Trimming took off 0 bases at V and 0 bases at J, with 12 bases between the two ends. Germline V gene data show CDR1 as MGHRA and CDR2 as YSYEKL. CDR3 sequence: CASSQDFTRSSYNEQFF. CDR3 DNA sequence: TGCGCCAGCAGCCAAGATTTTACCCGGAGCTCCTACAATGAGCAGTTCTTC.

The rearrangement links TRBV5-6 to TRBJ1-1, with D possibly being TRBD1 (5 bases). Trimming removed 2 bases at V and 5 bases at J, with 13 bases between. The V gene's germline CDR1 is SGHDT and CDR2 YYEEEE. The length of the CDR3 is 14 residues. This CDR3 reads CASSLSSRGTEAFF. CDR3 coding DNA: TGTGCCAGCAGCTTATCATCGCGGGGGACTGAAGCTTTCTTT. The full variable domain, rest sourced from reference TRBV5-6 and TRBJ1-1, is DAGVTQSPTHLIKTRGQQVTLRCSPKSGHDTVSWYQQALGQGPQFIFQYYEEEERQRGNFPDRFSGHQFPNYSSELNVNALLLGDSALYLCASSLSSRGTEAFFGQGTRLTVV.

V usage is TRBV7-9 and J usage is TRBJ2-2, with 7 bases lining up with TRBD1. CDR1 and CDR2 from the germline V gene are SEHNR and FQNEAQ (reference sequence). The V segment lost 9 bases and the J segment 2 bases; nucleotides outside the gene matches: 6. CDR3 length: 14 amino acids. The CDR3 loop reads CASSGQTNTGELFF. The CDR3, as DNA: TGTGCCAGTTCGGGACAGACCAACACCGGGGAGCTGTTTTTT.

The rearrangement joins TRBV7-9 to TRBJ1-6; the D is unclear. The V and J ends lost 5 bases and 7 bases respectively, with 6 bases between them. This CDR3 has 12 amino acids. CDR1 and CDR2 from the germline V gene are SEHNR and FQNEAQ (reference sequence). Written as DNA, the CDR3 is TGTGCCAGCAGCGGTCAGAATTCACCCCTCCACTTT. This sequence encodes CASSGQNSPLHF. Full variable domain (remainder filled in from reference TRBV7-9 and TRBJ1-6): DTGVSQNPRHKITKRGQNVTFRCDPISEHNRLYWYRQTLGQGPEFLTYFQNEAQLEKSRLLSDRFSAERPKGSFSTLEIQRTEQGDSAMYLCASSGQNSPLHFGNGTRLTVT.

The gene calls are TRBV7-6 and TRBJ1-1; weak D call: TRBD1 (6 bases). Per the germline V gene, CDR1 is SGHVS and CDR2 is FNYEAQ. The length of the CDR3 is 14 residues. Trimming removed 0 bases at V and 4 bases at J, with 9 bases between. CDR3 coding DNA: TGTGCCAGCAGCTTAGCCACAGGGAGCACTGAAGCTTTCTTT. Its translation is CASSLATGSTEAFF.

This sequence joins TRBV5-1 and TRBJ1-2; D not certain. Germline CDR1 SGHRS, CDR2 YFSETQ. Between the trimmed V and J ends, which lost 0 bases and 4 bases, there was a span of 7 bases. This CDR3 region has 13 residues. The CDR3 loop reads CASSLEQVYGYTF. The CDR3 DNA is TGCGCCAGCAGCTTGGAGCAGGTCTATGGCTACACCTTC.